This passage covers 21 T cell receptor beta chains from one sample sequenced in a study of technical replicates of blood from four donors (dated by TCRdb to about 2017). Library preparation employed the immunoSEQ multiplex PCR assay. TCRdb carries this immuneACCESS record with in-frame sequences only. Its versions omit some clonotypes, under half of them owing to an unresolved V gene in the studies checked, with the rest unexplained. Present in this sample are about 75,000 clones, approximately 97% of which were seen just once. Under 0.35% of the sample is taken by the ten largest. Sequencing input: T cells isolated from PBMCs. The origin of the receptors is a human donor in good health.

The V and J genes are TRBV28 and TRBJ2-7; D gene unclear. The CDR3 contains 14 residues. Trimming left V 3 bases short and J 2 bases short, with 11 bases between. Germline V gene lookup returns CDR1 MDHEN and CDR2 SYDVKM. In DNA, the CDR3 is TGTGCCAGCAGTTTTAGCACCTTGACCTACGAGCAGTACTTC. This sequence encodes CASSFSTLTYEQYF. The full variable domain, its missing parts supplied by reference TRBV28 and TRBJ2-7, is DVKVTQSSRYLVKRTGEKVFLECVQDMDHENMFWYRQDPGLGLRLIYFSYDVKMKEKGDIPEGYSVSREKKERFSLILESASTNQTSMYLCASSFSTLTYEQYFGPGTRLTVT.

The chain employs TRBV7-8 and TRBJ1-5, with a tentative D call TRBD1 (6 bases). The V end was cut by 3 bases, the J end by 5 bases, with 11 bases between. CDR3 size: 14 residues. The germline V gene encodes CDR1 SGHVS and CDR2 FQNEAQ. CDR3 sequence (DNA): TGTGCCAGCAGCTTCGGGGACACCCATCAGCCCCAGCATTTT. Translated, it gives CASSFGDTHQPQHF.

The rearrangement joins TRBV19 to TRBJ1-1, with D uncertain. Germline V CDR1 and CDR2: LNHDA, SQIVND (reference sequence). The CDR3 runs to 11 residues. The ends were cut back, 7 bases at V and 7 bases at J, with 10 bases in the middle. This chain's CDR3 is CASTVHGEAFF. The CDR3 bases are TGTGCCAGTACCGTACATGGTGAAGCTTTCTTT. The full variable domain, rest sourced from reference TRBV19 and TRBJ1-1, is DGGITQSPKYLFRKEGQNVTLSCEQNLNHDAMYWYRQDPGQGLRLIYYSQIVNDFQKGDIAEGYSVSREKKESFPLTVTSAQKNPTAFYLCASTVHGEAFFGQGTRLTVV.

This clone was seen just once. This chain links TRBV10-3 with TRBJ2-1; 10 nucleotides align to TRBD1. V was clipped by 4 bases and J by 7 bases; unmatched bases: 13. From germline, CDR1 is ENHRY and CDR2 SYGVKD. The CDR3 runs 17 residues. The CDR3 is CAISAGTGDLLRNEQFF. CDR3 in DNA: TGTGCCATCAGTGCCGGGACAGGGGATTTGTTACGGAATGAGCAGTTCTTC.

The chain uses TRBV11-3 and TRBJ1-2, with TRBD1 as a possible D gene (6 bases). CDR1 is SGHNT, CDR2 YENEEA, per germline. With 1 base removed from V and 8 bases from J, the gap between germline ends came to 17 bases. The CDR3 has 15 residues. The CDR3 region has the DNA TGTGCCAGCAGCTTAGGAGCCACAGGGTCTCAGGGCTACACCTTC. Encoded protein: CASSLGATGSQGYTF.

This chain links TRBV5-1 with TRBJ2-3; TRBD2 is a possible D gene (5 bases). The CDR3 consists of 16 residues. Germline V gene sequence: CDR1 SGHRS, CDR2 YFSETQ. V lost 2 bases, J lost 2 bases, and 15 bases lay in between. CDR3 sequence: CASSLGSSLFTDTQYF. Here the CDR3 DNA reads TGCGCCAGCAGCTTAGGGAGTTCCTTATTCACAGATACGCAGTATTTT.

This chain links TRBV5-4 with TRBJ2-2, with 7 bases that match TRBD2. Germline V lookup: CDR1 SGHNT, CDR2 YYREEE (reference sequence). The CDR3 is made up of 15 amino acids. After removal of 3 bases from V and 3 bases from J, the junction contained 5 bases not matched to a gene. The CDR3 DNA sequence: TGTGCCAGCAGCTCTAGCGGAGCCTACACCGGGGAGCTGTTTTTT. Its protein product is CASSSSGAYTGELFF. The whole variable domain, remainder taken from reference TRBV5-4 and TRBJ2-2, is ETGVTQSPTHLIKTRGQQVTLRCSSQSGHNTVSWYQQALGQGPQFIFQYYREEENGRGNFPPRFSGLQFPNYSSELNVNALELDDSALYLCASSSSGAYTGELFFGEGSRLTVL.

The CDR3 loop is CASSVAGNNNEQFF. The CDR3 DNA follows: TGTGCCAGCAGCGTAGCCGGGAATAACAATGAGCAGTTCTTC. The chain is built from TRBV9 and TRBJ2-1, with D possibly matching TRBD2 (5 bases). CDR1 and CDR2 (germline): SGDLS, YYNGEE. This CDR3 is 14 amino acids long. Trimming shortened V by 0 bases and J by 5 bases, and 9 bases separated the two germline ends.

CDR3 in amino acids: CASSLQENTEAFF. In DNA form, the CDR3 reads TGCGCCAGCAGCTTACAGGAGAACACTGAAGCTTTCTTT. The rearrangement joins TRBV4-1 to TRBJ1-1; maybe TRBD1 (5 bases). V lost 5 bases and J 1 base, leaving 8 bases between the germline ends. The germline V gene encodes CDR1 MGHRA and CDR2 YSYEKL. The length of the CDR3 is 13 residues.

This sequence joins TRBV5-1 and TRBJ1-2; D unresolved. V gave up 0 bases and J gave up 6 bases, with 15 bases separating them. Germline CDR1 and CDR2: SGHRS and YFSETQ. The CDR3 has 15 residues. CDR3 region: CASSLVGGKDDGYTF. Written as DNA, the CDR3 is TGCGCCAGCAGCTTGGTGGGAGGTAAAGATGATGGCTACACCTTC.

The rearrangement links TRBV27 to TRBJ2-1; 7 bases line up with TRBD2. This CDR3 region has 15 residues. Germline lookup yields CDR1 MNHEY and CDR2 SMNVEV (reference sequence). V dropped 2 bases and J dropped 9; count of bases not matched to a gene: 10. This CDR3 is CASSLTGYWGGEQFF. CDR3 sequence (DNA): TGTGCCAGCAGTTTAACCGGATACTGGGGGGGTGAGCAGTTCTTC.

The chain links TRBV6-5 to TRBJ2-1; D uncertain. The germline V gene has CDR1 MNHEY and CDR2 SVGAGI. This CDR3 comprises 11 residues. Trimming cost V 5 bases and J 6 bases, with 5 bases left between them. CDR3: CASSASNEQFF. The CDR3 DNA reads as TGTGCCAGCAGTGCTAGCAATGAGCAGTTCTTC.

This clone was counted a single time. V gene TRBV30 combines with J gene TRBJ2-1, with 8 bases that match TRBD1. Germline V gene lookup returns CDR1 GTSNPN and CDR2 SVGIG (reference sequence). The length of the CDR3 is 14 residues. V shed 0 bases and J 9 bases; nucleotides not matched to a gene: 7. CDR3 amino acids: CAWSVQGARGEQFF. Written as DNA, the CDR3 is TGTGCCTGGAGTGTGCAGGGGGCTCGGGGTGAGCAGTTCTTC.

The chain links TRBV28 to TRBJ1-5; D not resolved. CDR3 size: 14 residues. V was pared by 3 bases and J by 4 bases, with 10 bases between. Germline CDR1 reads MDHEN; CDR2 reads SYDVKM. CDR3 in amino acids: CASSFVTTNQPQHF. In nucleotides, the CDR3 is TGTGCCAGCAGTTTCGTGACAACTAATCAGCCCCAGCATTTT.

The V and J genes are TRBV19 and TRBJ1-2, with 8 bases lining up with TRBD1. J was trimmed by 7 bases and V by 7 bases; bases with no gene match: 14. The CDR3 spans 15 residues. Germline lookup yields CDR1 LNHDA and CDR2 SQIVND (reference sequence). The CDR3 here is CASTQSDRVGSGYTF. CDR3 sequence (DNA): TGTGCCAGTACCCAATCGGACAGGGTGGGATCTGGCTACACCTTC.

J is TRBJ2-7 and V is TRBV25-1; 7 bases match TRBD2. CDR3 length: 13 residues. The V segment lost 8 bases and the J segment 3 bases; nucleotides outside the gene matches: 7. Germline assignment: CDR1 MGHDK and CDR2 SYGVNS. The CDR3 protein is CASRQGLYYEQYF. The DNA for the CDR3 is TGTGCCAGCCGCCAGGGACTATACTACGAGCAGTACTTC.

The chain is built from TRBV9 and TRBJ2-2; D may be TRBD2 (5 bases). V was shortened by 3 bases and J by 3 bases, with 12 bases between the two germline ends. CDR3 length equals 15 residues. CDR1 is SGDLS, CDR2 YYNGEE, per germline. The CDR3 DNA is TGTGCCAGCAGCGCCAGCCTGAGGGACACCGGGGAGCTGTTTTTT. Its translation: CASSASLRDTGELFF. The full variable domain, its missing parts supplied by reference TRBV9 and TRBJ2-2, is DSGVTQTPKHLITATGQRVTLRCSPRSGDLSVYWYQQSLDQGLQFLIQYYNGEERAKGNILERFSAQQFPDLHSELNLSSLELGDSALYFCASSASLRDTGELFFGEGSRLTVL.

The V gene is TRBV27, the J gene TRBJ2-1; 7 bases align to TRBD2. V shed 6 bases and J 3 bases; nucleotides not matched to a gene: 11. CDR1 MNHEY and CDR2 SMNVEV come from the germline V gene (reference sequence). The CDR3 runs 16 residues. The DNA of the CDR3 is TGTGCCAGCAGCACCGCCGCGGGAGAGATCTACAATGAGCAGTTCTTC. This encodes CASSTAAGEIYNEQFF.

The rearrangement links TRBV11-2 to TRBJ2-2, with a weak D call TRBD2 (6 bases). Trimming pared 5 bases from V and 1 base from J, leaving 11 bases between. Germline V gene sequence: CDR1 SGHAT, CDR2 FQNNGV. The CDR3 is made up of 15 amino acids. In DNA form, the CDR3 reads TGTGCCAGCAGCCTCGGGACTTTGAACACCGGGGAGCTGTTTTTT. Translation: CASSLGTLNTGELFF.

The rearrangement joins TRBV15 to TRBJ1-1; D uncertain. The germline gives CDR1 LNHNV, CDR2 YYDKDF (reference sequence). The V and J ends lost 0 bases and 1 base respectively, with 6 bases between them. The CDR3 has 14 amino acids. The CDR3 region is CATSREYGNTEAFF. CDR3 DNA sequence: TGTGCCACCAGCAGAGAGTACGGGAACACTGAAGCTTTCTTT.

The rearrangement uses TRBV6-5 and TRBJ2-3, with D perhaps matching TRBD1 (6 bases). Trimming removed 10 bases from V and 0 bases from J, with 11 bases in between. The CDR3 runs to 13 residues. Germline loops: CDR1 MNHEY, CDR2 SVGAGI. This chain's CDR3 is CATRTDSTDTQYF. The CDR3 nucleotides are TGTGCCACCCGGACAGACAGCACAGATACGCAGTATTTT.